The subject of this entry is one T cell receptor (beta chain). What it recognizes is unknown. Profiled with immunoSEQ multiplex PCR; TCRdb holds only in-frame clones, not every one. The sample holds 110,000 or so clones, around 80% seen once. These data originate in a study of T cell responses to AZD1222 COVID-19 vaccine. Study-level background: Some second doses came at about 4 weeks and others at about 12 weeks; these were pooled. Study-wide findings and caveats: Donors were mostly white British, more females; clonal diversity possibly underestimated. Baseline antibody screening turned up just a handful of seropositive AZD1222 recipients.

In germline, CDR1 is SGHRS, CDR2 YFSETQ. The CDR3 sequence is 15 residues long. V was cut by 0 bases and J by 3 bases, with 10 bases left in between. This clonotype was sampled from an adult in good health. This specimen consisted of peripheral blood, obtained on day 0 of AZD1222 vaccination. The chain combines TRBV5-1 with TRBJ1-5, with unresolved D. This chain's CDR3 is CASSLGTTLNQPQHF. As DNA, the CDR3 is TGCGCCAGCAGCTTGGGTACTACACTCAATCAGCCCCAGCATTTT.